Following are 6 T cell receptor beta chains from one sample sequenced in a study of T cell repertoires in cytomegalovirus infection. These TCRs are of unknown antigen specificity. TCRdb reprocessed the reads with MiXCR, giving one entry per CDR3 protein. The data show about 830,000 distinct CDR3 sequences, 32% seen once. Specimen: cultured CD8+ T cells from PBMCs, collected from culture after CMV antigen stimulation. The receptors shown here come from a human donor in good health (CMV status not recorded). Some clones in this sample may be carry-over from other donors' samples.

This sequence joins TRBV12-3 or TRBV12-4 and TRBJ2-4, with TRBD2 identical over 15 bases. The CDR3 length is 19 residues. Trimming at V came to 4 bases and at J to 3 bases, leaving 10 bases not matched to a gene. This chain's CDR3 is CASSSYGLAGGPGKNIQYF. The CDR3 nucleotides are TGTGCCAGCAGTTCCTACGGACTAGCGGGGGGGCCTGGCAAAAACATTCAGTACTTC.

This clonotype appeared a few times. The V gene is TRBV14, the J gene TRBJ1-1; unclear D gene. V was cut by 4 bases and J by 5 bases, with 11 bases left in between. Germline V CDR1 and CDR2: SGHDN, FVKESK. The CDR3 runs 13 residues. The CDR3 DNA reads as TGTGCCAGCAGCCCTCTGAGGAGGACTGAAGCTTTCTTT. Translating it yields CASSPLRRTEAFF.

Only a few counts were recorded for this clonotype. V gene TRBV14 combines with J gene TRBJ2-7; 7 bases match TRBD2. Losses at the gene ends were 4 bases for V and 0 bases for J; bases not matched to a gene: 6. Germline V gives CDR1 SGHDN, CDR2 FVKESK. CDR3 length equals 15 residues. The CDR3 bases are TGTGCCAGCAGCCCAAGCGGGGTCCCCTCCTACGAGCAGTACTTC. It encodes CASSPSGVPSYEQYF.

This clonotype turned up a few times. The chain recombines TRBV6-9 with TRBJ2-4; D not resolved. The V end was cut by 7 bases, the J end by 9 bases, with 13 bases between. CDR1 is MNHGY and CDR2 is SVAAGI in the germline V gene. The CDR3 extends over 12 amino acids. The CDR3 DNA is TGTGCCAGCACCTATCAAGGAAGCATTCAGTACTTC. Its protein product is CASTYQGSIQYF.

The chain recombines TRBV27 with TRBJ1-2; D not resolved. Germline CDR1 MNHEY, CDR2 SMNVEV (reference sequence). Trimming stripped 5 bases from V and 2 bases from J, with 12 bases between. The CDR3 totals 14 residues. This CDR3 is CASSPLRLNYGYTF. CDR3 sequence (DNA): TGTGCCAGCAGTCCGCTTAGGTTGAACTATGGCTACACCTTC.

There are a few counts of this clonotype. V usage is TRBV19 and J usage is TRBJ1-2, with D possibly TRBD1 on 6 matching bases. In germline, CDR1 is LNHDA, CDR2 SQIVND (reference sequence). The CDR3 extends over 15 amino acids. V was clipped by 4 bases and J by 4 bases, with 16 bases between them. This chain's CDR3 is CASSKVYRETYGYTF. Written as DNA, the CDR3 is TGTGCCAGTAGTAAGGTTTACAGGGAGACCTATGGCTACACCTTC.